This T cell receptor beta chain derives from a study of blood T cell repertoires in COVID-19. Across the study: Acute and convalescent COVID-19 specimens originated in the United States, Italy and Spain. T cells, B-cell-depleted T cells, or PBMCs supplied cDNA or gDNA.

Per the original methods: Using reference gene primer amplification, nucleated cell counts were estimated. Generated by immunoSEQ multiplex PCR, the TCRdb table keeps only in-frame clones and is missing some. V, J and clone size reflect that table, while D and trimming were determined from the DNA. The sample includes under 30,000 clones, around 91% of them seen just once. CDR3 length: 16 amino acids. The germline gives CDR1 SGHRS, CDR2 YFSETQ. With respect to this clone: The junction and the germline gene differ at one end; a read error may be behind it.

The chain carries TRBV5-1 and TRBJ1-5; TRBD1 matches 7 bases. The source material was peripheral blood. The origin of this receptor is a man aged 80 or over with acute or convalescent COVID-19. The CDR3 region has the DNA TGCGCCAGCAGCTTGGAGGCAGGGGGTAGCATTCAGCCCCAGCATTTT. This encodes CASSLEAGGSIQPQHF.